Below, 10 T cell receptor beta chains from the same sample are listed, as sequenced in a study of T cells in women clearing cervical HPV infection. Using immunoSEQ multiplex PCR, the repertoire was profiled, and TCRdb retains in-frame clones only, with some absent. The sample table sets out roughly 36,000 clones. The source material was blood buffy coat. The receptors stem from a woman aged 18 to 75 with a cervical HPV16 infection that either progressed to CIN3+ or cleared (not recorded which).

Of note for this clone: The missing CDR3 end, 3 residues past where the read stops, is filled in from the germline J gene. This chain uses TRBV7-9 with TRBJ2-2; TRBD2 matches at 7 bases. The CDR3 has 11 residues. Per the germline V gene, CDR1 is SEHNR and CDR2 is FQNEAQ (reference sequence). The CDR3 loop reads CASSLVAGLFF. The CDR3 bases that were read are TGTGCCAGCAGCTTAGTAGCGGGG.

On this clone: Read sequence stops 3 residues before the CDR3 end, and the germline J gene provides the missing end. The chain has TRBV11-2 and TRBJ2-7, with D perhaps matching TRBD2 (5 bases). This CDR3 has 13 amino acids. CDR1 is SGHAT and CDR2 is FQNNGV in the germline V gene. V lost 6 bases, J lost 5 bases, and 14 bases lay in between. The CDR3 reads CASSAHVRDEQYF. The sequenced CDR3 bases are TGTGCCAGCAGTGCCCACGTGAGGGACGAG.

In the case of this clone: The read terminates 3 residues ahead of where the CDR3 ends, so the germline J gene completes it. The chain carries TRBV5-1 and TRBJ1-2, with 11 bases aligning to TRBD1. J was trimmed by 6 bases and V by 5 bases; bases with no gene match: 6. The CDR3 is 14 residues long. CDR1 is SGHRS, CDR2 YFSETQ, per germline. The CDR3 bases that were read are TGCGCCAGCAGTTCGGACAGGGGGCCTAATGGC. This codes for CASSSDRGPNG. The CDR3 reads in full as CASSSDRGPNGYTF.

Details on this clone: The DNA ends 3 residues before the CDR3 does, and the rest of the CDR3 is filled in from the germline J gene. The chain combines TRBV9 with TRBJ2-4, with 11 nucleotides matching TRBD1. V shed 6 bases, J shed 0 bases, and the junction held 8 bases outside the gene matches. The CDR3 has 17 amino acids. Germline V gene lookup returns CDR1 SGDLS and CDR2 YYNGEE. The CDR3 loop reads CASTGQGAKLAKNIQYF. The covered CDR3 bases are TGTGCCAGCACAGGACAGGGGGCAAAGCTAGCCAAAAACATT.

Concerning this clone itself: The sequenced fragment ends 3 residues before the CDR3 boundary, so the rest is inferred from the germline J gene. The V call is TRBV30, the J call TRBJ2-2, with 7 nucleotides matching TRBD1. Germline-derived CDR1 and CDR2 are GTSNPN and SVGIG (reference sequence). CDR3 length: 13 residues. Incomplete CDR3 DNA: TGTGCCTGGAGTGGACAGGGTAGCTCACCG. This sequence encodes CAWSGQGSSP. The full CDR3 is CAWSGQGSSPLFF.

The CDR3 region is CATQGLASMNDYTF. CDR3 bases read: TGTGCCACTCAAGGACTAGCGTCTATGAATGAC. V usage is TRBV19 and J usage is TRBJ1-2; D gene uncertain. The missing CDR3 end, 3 residues past where the read stops, is filled in from the germline J gene. The CDR3 consists of 14 residues. From germline, CDR1 is LNHDA and CDR2 SQIVND (reference sequence).

Comment on this clone: Read data end 3 residues before the CDR3 end; the end is taken from the germline J gene. The chain has TRBV7-9 and TRBJ1-1; D is uncertain. V lost 10 bases and J lost 0, with 6 bases in between. Germline V gene sequence: CDR1 SEHNR, CDR2 FQNEAQ (reference sequence). The CDR3 has 11 residues. The CDR3 loop is CAIDMNTEAFF. The sequenced part of the CDR3 DNA is TGTGCCATAGATATGAACACTGAA.

Of note for this clone: The observed sequence ends 3 residues before the CDR3 terminus, with the missing tail filled in from the germline J gene. The rearrangement links TRBV7-6 to TRBJ2-5; D unclear. The CDR3 has 11 amino acids. Germline V gene sequence: CDR1 SGHVS, CDR2 FNYEAQ. V lost 4 bases and J lost 5, with 5 bases in between. This CDR3 is CASSSTETQYF. Partial CDR3 DNA: TGTGCCAGCAGCTCTACGGAGACC. The full variable domain, in which reference TRBV7-6 and TRBJ2-5 provide the parts outside the CDR3, is GAGVSQSPRYKVTKRGQDVALRCDPISGHVSLYWYRQALGQGPEFLTYFNYEAQQDKSGLPNDRFSAERPEGSISTLTIQRTEQRDSAMYRCASSSTETQYFGPGTRLLVL.

With regard to this clone: From the germline J gene comes the end of the CDR3, since the read stops 3 residues before it. J is TRBJ1-1 and V is TRBV7-8, with D tentatively TRBD1 (5 bases). The CDR3 has 14 amino acids. The germline gives CDR1 SGHVS, CDR2 FQNEAQ. V shed 8 bases and J shed 4 bases, with 17 bases lying between them. CDR3 region: CASVAYQGGTEAFF. The CDR3 bases that were read are TGTGCCAGCGTAGCTTATCAGGGAGGCACTGAA.

Regarding this clone: The read falls 3 residues short of the CDR3 end, and the missing part is taken from the germline J gene. The rearrangement uses TRBV7-2 and TRBJ1-2; 10 bases align to TRBD1. Per the germline V gene, CDR1 is SGHTA and CDR2 is FQGNSA. V shed 1 base and J 4 bases; nucleotides not matched to a gene: 3. There are 15 residues in the CDR3. CDR3 loop: CASSLGGQGVYGYTF. CDR3 DNA, as far as it was read: TGTGCCAGCAGCTTAGGAGGACAGGGGGTCTATGGC.